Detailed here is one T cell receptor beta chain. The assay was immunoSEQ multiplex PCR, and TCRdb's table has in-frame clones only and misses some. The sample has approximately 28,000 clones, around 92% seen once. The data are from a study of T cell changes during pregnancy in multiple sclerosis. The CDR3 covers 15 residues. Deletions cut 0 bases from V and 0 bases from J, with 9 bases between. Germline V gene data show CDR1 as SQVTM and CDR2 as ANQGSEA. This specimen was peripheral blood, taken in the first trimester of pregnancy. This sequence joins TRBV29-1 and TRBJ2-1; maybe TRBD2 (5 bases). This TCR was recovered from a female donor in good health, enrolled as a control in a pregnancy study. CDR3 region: CSVEDDGISYNEQFF. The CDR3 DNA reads TGCAGCGTTGAAGATGACGGGATCTCCTACAATGAGCAGTTCTTC.